This record looks at one T cell receptor beta chain sequence and its context. Its antigen is still unknown. There are no base qualities to consult, and no much larger clone falls within one base. The CDR3 sequence holds 14 residues, the cysteine and phenylalanine included. Just the 42-base CDR3 DNA is kept, in frame starting at base 1. Sequences SGHRS (CDR1) and YFSETQ (CDR2) are obtained from the germline V gene. A distance of 15 bases separates the germline ends of V and J, which lose 3 bases and 5 bases respectively. The sample comes from a study of blood T cell repertoires in COVID-19 (TCRdb year 2020). Some background on the complete study: Samples covering the acute and convalescent phases of COVID-19 were provided by collaborators in the United States, Italy and Spain. The prospective study material was composed of cDNA or gDNA derived from T cells, B-cell-depleted T cells, or PBMCs. Deeply sampled blood TCRbeta repertoires from subjects exposed to, actively infected with, or recovered from COVID-19 were included in the dataset. The repertoires were released in a freely available public database intended as a resource for research on the immune response to SARS-CoV-2. Samples were obtained from the ongoing ImmuneRACE study (first 160 participants) and from about 1,300 subjects provided by 6 global collaborators. Sample metadata almost always included a de-identified subject ID, COVID-19 status, age in years and sex. Where available, HLA class I and class II types were obtained from metadata supplied by the sample provider rather than from assay-based typing.

Whole blood was collected in K2EDTA tubes by collaborating institutions according to the institutions' own protocols. For TCRbeta analysis, collaborators shipped samples as frozen whole blood, isolated PBMCs, or DNA extracted from either of those sample types. Study-wide conclusions, independent of this receptor: The amount of clinical and demographic metadata varied by source and participant and was provided uncurated.

TCRbeta CDR3 regions were amplified from genomic DNA by means of the immunoSEQ Assay, a bias-controlled multiplex PCR. The paper's processing steps were these. The number of nucleated cells in each sample was estimated by amplification of reference gene primers within the assay. To quantify the absolute abundance of each unique TCRbeta CDR3 rearrangement, sequence reads were collapsed and filtered. Productive Simpson clonality was computed per sample as the square root of Simpson's diversity index over productive rearrangements. TCRdb re-hosts the immuneACCESS table, in-frame sequences only. Its copies lack some clones; in the studies checked, an unresolved V gene accounts for under half of them, and the cause for the rest is not known. V, J and clone size are those of that table, while D and trimming were read from the DNA. The sample records tens of thousands of clones, 89% of which are singletons. In total, the top ten clones hold around 0.41% of the sample.

This receptor chain uses TRBV5-1 and TRBJ2-7; TRBD1 is a possible D gene, resting on 7 matching bases. Sequencing was carried out using peripheral blood. The TCR sequence derives from a human donor in a cohort sampled during active COVID-19. The CDR3 is CASSSDREVNEQYF. The DNA sequence follows: TGCGCCAGCAGCTCAGACAGGGAGGTCAACGAGCAGTACTTC.